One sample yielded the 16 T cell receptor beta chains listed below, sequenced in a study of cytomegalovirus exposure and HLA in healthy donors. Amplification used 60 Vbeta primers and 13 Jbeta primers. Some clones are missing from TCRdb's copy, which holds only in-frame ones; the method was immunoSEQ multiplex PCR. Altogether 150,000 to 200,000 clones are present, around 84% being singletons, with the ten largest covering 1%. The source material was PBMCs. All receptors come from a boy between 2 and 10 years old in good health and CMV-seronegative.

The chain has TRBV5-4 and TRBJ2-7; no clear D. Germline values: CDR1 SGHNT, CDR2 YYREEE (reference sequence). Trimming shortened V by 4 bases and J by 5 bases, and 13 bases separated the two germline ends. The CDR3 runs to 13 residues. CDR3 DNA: TGTGCCAGCAGCAAACCCGACAACCACGAGCAGTACTTC. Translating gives CASSKPDNHEQYF. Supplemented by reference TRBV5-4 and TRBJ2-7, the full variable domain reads ETGVTQSPTHLIKTRGQQVTLRCSSQSGHNTVSWYQQALGQGPQFIFQYYREEENGRGNFPPRFSGLQFPNYSSELNVNALELDDSALYLCASSKPDNHEQYFGPGTRLTVT.

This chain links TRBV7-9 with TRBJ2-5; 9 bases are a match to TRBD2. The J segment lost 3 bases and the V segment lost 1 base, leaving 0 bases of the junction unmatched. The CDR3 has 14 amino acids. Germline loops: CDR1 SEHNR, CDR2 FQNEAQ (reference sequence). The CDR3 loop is CASSLGLAEETQYF. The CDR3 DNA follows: TGTGCCAGCAGCTTAGGACTAGCGGAAGAGACCCAGTACTTC.

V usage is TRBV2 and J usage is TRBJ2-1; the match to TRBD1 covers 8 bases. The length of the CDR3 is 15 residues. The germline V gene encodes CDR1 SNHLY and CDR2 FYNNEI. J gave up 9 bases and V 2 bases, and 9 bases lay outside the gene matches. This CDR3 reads CASSERSGGSGEQFF. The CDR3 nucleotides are TGTGCCAGCAGTGAACGCTCAGGGGGCTCAGGTGAGCAGTTCTTC.

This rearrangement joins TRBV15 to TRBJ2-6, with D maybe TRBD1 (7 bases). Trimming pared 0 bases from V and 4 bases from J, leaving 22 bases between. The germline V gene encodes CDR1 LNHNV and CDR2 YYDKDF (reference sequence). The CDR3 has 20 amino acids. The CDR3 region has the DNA TGTGCCACCAGCAGAGATCGGGCAGGGGGGATATTGTGGGGGGCCAACGTCCTGACTTTC. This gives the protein CATSRDRAGGILWGANVLTF.

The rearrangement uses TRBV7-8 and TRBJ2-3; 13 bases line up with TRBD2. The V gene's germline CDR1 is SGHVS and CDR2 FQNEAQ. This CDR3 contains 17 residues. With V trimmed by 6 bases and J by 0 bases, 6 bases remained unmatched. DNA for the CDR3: TGTGCCAGCAGGCCCGGGACTAGCGGGACAAGCACAGATACGCAGTATTTT. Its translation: CASRPGTSGTSTDTQYF.

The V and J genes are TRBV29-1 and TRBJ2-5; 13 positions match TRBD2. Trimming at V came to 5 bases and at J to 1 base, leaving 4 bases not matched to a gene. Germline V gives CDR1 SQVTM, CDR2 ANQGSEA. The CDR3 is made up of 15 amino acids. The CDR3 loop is CSVPGLAGAQETQYF. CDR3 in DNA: TGCAGCGTTCCCGGACTAGCGGGGGCCCAAGAGACCCAGTACTTC. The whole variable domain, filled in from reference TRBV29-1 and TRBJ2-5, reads SAVISQKPSRDICQRGTSLTIQCQVDSQVTMMFWYRQQPGQSLTLIATANQGSEATYESGFVIDKFPISRPNLTFSTLTVSNMSPEDSSIYLCSVPGLAGAQETQYFGPGTRLLVL.

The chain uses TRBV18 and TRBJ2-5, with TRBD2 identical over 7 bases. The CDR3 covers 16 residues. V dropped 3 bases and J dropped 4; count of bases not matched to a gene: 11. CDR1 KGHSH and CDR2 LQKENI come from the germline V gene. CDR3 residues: CASSPLTGGSLETQYF. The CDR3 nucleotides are TGTGCCAGCTCACCCTTGACGGGGGGTTCTTTAGAGACCCAGTACTTC.

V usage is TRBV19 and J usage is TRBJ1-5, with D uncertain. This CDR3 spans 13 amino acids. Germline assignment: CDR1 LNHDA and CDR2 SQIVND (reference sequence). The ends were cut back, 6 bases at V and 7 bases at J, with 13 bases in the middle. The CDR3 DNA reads TGTGCCAGTAGCCCGGCAGGTCCCCAGCCCCAGCATTTT. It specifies CASSPAGPQPQHF. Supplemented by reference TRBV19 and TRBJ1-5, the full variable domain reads DGGITQSPKYLFRKEGQNVTLSCEQNLNHDAMYWYRQDPGQGLRLIYYSQIVNDFQKGDIAEGYSVSREKKESFPLTVTSAQKNPTAFYLCASSPAGPQPQHFGDGTRLSIL.

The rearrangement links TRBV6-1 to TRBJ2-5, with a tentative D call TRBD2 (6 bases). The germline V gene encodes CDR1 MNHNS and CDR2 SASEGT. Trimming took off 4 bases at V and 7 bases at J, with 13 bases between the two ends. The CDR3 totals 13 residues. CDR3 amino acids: CASSAGTPGTQYF. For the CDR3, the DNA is TGTGCCAGCAGTGCCGGGACTCCGGGGACCCAGTACTTC.

This CDR3 reads CASSPPGLAGAYIQYF. In DNA form, the CDR3 reads TGTGCCAGCAGCCCCCCGGGACTAGCGGGAGCATACATTCAGTACTTC. This chain uses TRBV11-2 with TRBJ2-4, with TRBD2 matching over 14 bases. Germline CDR1 is SGHAT and CDR2 is FQNNGV. V lost 5 bases, J lost 8 bases, and 8 bases stayed unmatched. The CDR3 is 16 amino acids. The whole variable domain, remainder taken from reference TRBV11-2 and TRBJ2-4, is EAGVAQSPRYKIIEKRQSVAFWCNPISGHATLYWYQQILGQGPKLLIQFQNNGVVDDSQLPKDRFSAERLKGVDSTLKIQPAKLEDSAVYLCASSPPGLAGAYIQYFGAGTRLSVL.

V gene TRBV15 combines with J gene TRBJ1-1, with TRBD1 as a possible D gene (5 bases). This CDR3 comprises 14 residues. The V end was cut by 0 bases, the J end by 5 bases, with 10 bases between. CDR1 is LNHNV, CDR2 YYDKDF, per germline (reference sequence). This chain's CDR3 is CATSRDQGDTEAFF. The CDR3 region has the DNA TGTGCCACCAGCAGAGATCAAGGGGATACTGAAGCTTTCTTT.

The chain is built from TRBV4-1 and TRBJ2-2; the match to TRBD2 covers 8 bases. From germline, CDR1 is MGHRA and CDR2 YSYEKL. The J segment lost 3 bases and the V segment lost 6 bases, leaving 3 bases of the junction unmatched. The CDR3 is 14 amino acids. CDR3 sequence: CASRFSGDTGELFF. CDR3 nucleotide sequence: TGCGCCAGCAGGTTTAGCGGGGACACCGGGGAGCTGTTTTTT.

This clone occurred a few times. This CDR3 is CASSGTGGNQPQHF. Written as DNA, the CDR3 is TGTGCCAGCAGCGGGACAGGAGGCAATCAGCCCCAGCATTTT. This sequence joins TRBV11-2 and TRBJ1-5; TRBD1 matches at 8 bases. The CDR3 is made up of 14 amino acids. Germline CDR1 SGHAT, CDR2 FQNNGV. The J segment lost 2 bases and the V segment lost 5 bases, leaving 2 bases of the junction unmatched.

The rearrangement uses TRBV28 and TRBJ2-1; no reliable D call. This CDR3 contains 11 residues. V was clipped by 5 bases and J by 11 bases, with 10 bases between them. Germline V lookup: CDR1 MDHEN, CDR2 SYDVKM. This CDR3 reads CASSNLVQQFF. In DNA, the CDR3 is TGTGCCAGCAGTAACTTGGTCCAGCAGTTCTTC. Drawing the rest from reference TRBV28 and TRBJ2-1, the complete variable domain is DVKVTQSSRYLVKRTGEKVFLECVQDMDHENMFWYRQDPGLGLRLIYFSYDVKMKEKGDIPEGYSVSREKKERFSLILESASTNQTSMYLCASSNLVQQFFGPGTRLTVL.

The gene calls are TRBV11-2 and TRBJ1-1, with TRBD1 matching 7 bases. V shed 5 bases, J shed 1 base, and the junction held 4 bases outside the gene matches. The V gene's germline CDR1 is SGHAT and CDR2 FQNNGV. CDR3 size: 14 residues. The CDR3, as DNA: TGTGCCAGCAGCGGGACAGAGAAGAACACTGAAGCTTTCTTT. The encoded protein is CASSGTEKNTEAFF.

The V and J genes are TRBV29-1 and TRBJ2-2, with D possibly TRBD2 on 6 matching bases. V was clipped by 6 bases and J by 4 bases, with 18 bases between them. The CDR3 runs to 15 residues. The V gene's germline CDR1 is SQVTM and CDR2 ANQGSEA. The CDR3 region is CSVRVAGKGTGELFF. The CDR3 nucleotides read TGCAGCGTCCGGGTGGCGGGGAAAGGCACCGGGGAGCTGTTTTTT.